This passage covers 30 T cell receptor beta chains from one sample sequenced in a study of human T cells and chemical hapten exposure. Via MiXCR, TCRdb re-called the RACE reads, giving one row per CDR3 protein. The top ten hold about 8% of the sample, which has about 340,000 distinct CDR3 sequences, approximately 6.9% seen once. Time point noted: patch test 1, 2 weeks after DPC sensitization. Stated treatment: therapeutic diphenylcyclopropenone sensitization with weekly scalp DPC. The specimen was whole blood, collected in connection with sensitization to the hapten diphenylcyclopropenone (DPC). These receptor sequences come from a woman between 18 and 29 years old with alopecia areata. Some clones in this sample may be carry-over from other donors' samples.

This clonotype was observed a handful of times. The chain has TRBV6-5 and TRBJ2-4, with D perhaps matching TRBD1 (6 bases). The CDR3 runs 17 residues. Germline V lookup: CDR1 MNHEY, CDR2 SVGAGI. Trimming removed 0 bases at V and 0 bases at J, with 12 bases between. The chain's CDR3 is CASSYSKRGIAKNIQYF. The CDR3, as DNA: TGTGCCAGCAGTTACTCGAAAAGGGGGATAGCCAAAAACATTCAGTACTTC.

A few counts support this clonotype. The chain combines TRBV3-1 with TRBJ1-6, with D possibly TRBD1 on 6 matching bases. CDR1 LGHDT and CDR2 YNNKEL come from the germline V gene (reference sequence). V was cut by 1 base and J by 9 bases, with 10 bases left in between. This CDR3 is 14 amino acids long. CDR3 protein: CASSQVDRSSPLHF. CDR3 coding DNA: TGTGCCAGCAGCCAAGTTGACAGGAGTTCACCCCTCCACTTT.

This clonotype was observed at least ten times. CDR3 nucleotides: TGTGCCAGCCCTAGGAGCTCTGGGGCCAACGTCCTGACTTTC. It codes for CASPRSSGANVLTF. This rearrangement joins TRBV12-3 or TRBV12-4 to TRBJ2-6; D uncertain. Trimming removed 8 bases from V and 0 bases from J, with 8 bases in between. The CDR3 is made up of 14 amino acids.

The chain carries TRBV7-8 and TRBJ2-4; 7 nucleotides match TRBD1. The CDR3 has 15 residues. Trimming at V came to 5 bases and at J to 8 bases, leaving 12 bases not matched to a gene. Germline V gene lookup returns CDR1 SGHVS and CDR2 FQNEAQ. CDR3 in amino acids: CASSDLDRVKDIQYF. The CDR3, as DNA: TGTGCCAGCAGCGACTTAGACAGGGTAAAGGACATTCAGTACTTC.

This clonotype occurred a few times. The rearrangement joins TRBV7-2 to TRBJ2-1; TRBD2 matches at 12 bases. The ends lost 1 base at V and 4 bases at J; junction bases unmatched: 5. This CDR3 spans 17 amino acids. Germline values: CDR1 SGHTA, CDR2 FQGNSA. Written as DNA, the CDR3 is TGTGCCAGCAGCTTAGTTGCGGGACTAGCGGGTTACAATGAGCAGTTCTTC. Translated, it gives CASSLVAGLAGYNEQFF.

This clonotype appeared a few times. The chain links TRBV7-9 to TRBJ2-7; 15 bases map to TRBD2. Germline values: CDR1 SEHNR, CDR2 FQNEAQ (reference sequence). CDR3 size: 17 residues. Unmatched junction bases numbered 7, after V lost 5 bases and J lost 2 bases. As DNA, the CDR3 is TGTGCCAGCAGCCTGGGACTAGCGGGGGGCTCGACCTACGAGCAGTACTTC. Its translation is CASSLGLAGGSTYEQYF.

The CDR3 DNA reads TGTGCCAGCAGTCTCGACACACCCCCAGAAGCTTTCTTT. Translated: CASSLDTPPEAFF. The rearrangement links TRBV12-3 or TRBV12-4 to TRBJ1-1; no definite D call. The V gene lost 5 bases and the J gene lost 8 bases, with 15 bases spanning the gap. This CDR3 has 13 residues.

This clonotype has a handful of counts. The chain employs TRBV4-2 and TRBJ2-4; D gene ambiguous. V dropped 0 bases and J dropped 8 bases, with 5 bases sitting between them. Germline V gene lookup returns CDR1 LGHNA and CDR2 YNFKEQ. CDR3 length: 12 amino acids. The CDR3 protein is CASSQDQYIQYF. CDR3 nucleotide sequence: TGTGCCAGCAGCCAAGATCAGTACATTCAGTACTTC.

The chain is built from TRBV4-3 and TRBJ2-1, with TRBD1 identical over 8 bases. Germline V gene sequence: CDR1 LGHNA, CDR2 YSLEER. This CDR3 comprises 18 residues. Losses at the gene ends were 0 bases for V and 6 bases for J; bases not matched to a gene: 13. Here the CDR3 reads CASSQDRDRPARGNEQFF. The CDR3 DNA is TGCGCCAGCAGCCAAGATAGGGACAGGCCCGCAAGGGGCAATGAGCAGTTCTTC.

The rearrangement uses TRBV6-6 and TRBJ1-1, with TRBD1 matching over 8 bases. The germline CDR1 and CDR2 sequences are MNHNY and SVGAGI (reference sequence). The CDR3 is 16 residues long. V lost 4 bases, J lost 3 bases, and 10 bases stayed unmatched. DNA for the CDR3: TGTGCCAGCAGTTCCGGGACAGGAGCCTCTTACACTGAAGCTTTCTTT. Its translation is CASSSGTGASYTEAFF.

Here the CDR3 reads CAIRASYTANYGYTF. DNA for the CDR3: TGTGCCATCAGGGCCTCCTACACAGCTAACTATGGCTACACCTTC. V is TRBV10-3 and J is TRBJ1-2, with D uncertain. Trimming cost V 6 bases and J 0 bases, with 14 bases left between them. The CDR3 is 15 residues long. Germline assignment: CDR1 ENHRY and CDR2 SYGVKD.

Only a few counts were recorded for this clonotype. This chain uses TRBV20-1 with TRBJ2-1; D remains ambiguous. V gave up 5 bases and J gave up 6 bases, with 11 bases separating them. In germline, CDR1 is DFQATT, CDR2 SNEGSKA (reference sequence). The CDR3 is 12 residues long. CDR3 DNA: TGCAGTGCTTCCGGGCCGGGCAATGAGCAGTTCTTC. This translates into CSASGPGNEQFF.

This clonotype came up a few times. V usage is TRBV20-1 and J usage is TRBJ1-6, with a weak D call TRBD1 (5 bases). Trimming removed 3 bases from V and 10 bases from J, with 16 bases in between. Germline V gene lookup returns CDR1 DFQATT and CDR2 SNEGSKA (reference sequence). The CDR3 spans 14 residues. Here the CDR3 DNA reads TGCAGTGCTAGTCCGACAGCGTCCTACTCACCCCTCCACTTT. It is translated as CSASPTASYSPLHF.

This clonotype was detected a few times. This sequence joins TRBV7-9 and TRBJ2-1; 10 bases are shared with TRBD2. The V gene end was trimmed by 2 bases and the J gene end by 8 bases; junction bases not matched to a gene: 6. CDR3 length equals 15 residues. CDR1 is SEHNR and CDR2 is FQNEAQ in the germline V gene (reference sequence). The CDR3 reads CASSLWSGGAYEQFF. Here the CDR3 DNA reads TGTGCCAGCAGCTTATGGAGCGGGGGGGCCTATGAGCAGTTCTTC.

CDR3 sequence: CASSALDEQFF. The CDR3 coding sequence is TGTGCCAGCAGTGCCTTGGATGAGCAGTTCTTC. The chain recombines TRBV12-3 or TRBV12-4 with TRBJ2-1; D gene uncertain. The CDR3 length is 11 residues. V dropped 5 bases and J dropped 8 bases, with 7 bases sitting between them.

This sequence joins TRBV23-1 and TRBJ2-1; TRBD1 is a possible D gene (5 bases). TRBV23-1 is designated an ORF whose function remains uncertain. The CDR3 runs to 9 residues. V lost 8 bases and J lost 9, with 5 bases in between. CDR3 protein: CASDSEQFF. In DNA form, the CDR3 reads TGCGCCAGCGACAGTGAGCAGTTCTTC.

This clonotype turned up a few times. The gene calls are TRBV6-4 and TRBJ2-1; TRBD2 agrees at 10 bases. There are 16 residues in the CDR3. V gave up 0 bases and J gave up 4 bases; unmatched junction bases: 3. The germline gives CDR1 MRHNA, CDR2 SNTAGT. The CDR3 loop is CASSDSPAGGYNEQFF. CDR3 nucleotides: TGTGCCAGCAGTGACTCACCAGCGGGGGGGTACAATGAGCAGTTCTTC.

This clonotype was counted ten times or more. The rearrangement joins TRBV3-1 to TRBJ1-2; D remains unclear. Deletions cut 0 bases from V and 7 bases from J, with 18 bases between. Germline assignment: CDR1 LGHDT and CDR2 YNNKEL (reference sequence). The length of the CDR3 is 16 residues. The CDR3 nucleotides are TGTGCCAGCAGCCAAGATTCCGGCCTGCGTGGTACTGGCTACACCTTC. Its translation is CASSQDSGLRGTGYTF.

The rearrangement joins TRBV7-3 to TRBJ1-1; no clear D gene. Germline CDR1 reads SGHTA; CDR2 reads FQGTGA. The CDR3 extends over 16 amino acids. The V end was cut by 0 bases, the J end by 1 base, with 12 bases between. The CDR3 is CASSLTRQSSNTEAFF. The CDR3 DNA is TGTGCCAGCAGCTTAACGCGACAATCTTCGAACACTGAAGCTTTCTTT. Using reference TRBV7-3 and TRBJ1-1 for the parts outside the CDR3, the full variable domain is GAGVSQTPSNKVTEKGKYVELRCDPISGHTALYWYRQSLGQGPEFLIYFQGTGAADDSGLPNDRFFAVRPEGSVSTLKIQRTERGDSAVYLCASSLTRQSSNTEAFFGQGTRLTVV.

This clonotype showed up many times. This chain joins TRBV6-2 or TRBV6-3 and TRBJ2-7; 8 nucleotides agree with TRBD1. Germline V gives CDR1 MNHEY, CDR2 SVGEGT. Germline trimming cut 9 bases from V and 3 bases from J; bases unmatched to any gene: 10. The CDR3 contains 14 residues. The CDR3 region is CASWPGTGFYEQYF. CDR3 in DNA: TGTGCCAGTTGGCCGGGGACAGGTTTCTACGAGCAGTACTTC.

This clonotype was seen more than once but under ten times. The CDR3 loop is CASSLNRFRTEGSNQPQHF. The CDR3 nucleotides read TGTGCCAGCAGCTTAAATCGGTTCAGGACCGAAGGGAGCAATCAGCCCCAGCATTTT. This chain uses TRBV7-2 with TRBJ1-5; D unresolved. V dropped 2 bases and J dropped 1 base, with 21 bases sitting between them. Germline values: CDR1 SGHTA, CDR2 FQGNSA. CDR3 length equals 19 residues.

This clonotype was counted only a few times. In nucleotides, the CDR3 is TGTGCCATCAGTGTAGGACTAGCGGGGGGGGACAATGAGCAGTTCTTC. Protein: CAISVGLAGGDNEQFF. The V and J genes are TRBV10-3 and TRBJ2-1; TRBD2 agrees at 15 bases. In germline, CDR1 is ENHRY, CDR2 SYGVKD. CDR3 size: 16 residues. V shed 4 bases and J 5 bases; nucleotides not matched to a gene: 3.

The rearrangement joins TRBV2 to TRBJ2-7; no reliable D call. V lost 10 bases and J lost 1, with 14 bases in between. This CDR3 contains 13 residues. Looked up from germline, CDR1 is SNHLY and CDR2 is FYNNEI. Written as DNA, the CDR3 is TGTGCCACCGGGCCCGAGAGTTCCTACGAGCAGTACTTC. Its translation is CATGPESSYEQYF.

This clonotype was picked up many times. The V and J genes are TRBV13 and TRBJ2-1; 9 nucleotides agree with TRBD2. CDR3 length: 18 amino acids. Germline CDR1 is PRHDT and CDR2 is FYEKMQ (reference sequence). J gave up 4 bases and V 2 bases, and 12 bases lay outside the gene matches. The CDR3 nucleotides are TGTGCCAGCAGCTTAATCGGAATTGCGGGGGGGTTATACAATGAGCAGTTCTTC. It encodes CASSLIGIAGGLYNEQFF.

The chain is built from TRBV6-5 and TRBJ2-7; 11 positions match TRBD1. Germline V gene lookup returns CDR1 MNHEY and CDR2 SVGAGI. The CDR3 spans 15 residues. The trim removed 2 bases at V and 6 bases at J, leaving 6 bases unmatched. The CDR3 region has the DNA TGTGCCAGCAGTTACCGTGGACAGGGGGCGGGCGAGCAGTACTTC. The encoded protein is CASSYRGQGAGEQYF.

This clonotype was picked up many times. CDR3 DNA: TGTGCCAGCAGTGAGAGCGGGGGGGCCTCCTACGAGCAGTACTTC. This codes for CASSESGGASYEQYF. The V call is TRBV6-2 or TRBV6-3, the J call TRBJ2-7; 10 bases align to TRBD2. The CDR3 runs to 15 residues. V lost 5 bases, J lost 0 bases, and 4 bases stayed unmatched. CDR1 is MNHEY, CDR2 SVGEGT, per germline.

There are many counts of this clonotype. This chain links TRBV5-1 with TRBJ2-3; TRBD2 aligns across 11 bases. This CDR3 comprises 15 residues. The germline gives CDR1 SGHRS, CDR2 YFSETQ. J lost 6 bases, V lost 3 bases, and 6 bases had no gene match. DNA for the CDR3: TGCGCCAGCAGCTCGACTAGCGGGGATACGGATACGCAGTATTTT. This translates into CASSSTSGDTDTQYF.

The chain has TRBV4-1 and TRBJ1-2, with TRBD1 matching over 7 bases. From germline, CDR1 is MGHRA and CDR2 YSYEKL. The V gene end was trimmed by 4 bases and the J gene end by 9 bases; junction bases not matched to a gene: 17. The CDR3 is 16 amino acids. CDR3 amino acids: CASSLLDRLVQDSYTF. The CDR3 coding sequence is TGCGCCAGCAGCCTCCTGGACAGGTTGGTTCAGGATAGCTACACCTTC.

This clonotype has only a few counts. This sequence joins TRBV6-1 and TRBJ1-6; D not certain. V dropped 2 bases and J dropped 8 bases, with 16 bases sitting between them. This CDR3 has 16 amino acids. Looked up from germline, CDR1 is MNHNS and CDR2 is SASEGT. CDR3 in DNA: TGTGCCAGCAGTGAAATGGCAGCAGAGACCCATTCACCCCTCCACTTT. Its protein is CASSEMAAETHSPLHF.

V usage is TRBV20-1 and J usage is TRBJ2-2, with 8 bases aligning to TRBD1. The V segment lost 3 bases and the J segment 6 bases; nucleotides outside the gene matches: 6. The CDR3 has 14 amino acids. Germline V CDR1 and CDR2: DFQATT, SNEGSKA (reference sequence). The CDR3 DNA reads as TGCAGTGCTAGCGGCAGGGGGCACCCCGGGGAGCTGTTTTTT. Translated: CSASGRGHPGELFF.